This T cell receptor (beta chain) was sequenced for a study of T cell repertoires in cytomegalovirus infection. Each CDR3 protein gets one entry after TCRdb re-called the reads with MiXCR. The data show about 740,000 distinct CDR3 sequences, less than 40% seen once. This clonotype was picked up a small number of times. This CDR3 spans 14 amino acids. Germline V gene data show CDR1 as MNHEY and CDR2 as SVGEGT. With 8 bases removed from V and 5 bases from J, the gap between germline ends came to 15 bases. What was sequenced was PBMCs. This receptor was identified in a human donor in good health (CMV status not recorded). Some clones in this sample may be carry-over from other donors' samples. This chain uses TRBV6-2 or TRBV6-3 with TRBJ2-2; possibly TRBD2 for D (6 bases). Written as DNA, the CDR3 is TGTGCCAGCTTTCCGGGAGTCTGGACCGGGGAGCTGTTTTTT. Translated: CASFPGVWTGELFF.